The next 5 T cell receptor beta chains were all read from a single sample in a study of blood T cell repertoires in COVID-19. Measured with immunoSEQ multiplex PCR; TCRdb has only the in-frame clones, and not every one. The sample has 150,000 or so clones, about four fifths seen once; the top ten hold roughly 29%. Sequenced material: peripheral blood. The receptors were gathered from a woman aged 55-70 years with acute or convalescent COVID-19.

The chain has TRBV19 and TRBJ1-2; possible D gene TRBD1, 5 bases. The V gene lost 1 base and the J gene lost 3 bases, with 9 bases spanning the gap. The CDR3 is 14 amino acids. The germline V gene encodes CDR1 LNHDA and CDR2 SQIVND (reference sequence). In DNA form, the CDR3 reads TGTGCCAGTAGTATAGTCGGAGGGGACTATGGCTACACCTTC. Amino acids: CASSIVGGDYGYTF.

The chain's CDR3 is CASSQEEGFNEQFF. The CDR3 bases are TGTGCCAGCAGCCAAGAGGAGGGATTCAATGAGCAGTTCTTC. The chain is built from TRBV4-2 and TRBJ2-1, with a weak D call TRBD2 (6 bases). This CDR3 is built from 14 residues. V lost 0 bases and J lost 6, with 9 bases in between. Per the germline V gene, CDR1 is LGHNA and CDR2 is YNFKEQ.

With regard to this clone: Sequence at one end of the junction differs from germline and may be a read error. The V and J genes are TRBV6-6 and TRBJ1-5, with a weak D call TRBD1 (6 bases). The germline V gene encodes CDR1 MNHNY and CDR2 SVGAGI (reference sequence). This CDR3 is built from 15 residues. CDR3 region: CASSSNRESNQPQRF. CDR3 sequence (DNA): TGTGCCAGCAGCTCCAACAGGGAGAGCAATCAGCCCCAGCGTTTT.

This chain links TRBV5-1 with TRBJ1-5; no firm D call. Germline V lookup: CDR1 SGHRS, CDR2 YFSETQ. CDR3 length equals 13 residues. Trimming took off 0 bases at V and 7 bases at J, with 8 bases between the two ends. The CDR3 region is CASSLEGGQPQHF. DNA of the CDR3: TGCGCCAGCAGCTTGGAGGGAGGACAGCCCCAGCATTTT.

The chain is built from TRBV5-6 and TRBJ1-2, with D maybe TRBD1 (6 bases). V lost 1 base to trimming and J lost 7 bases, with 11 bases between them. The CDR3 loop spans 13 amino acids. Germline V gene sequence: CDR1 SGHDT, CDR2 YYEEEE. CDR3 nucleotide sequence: TGTGCCAGCAGCTTGCGGGGGGCTAGTGGCTACACCTTC. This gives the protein CASSLRGASGYTF. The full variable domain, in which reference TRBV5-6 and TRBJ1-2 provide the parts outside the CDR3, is DAGVTQSPTHLIKTRGQQVTLRCSPKSGHDTVSWYQQALGQGPQFIFQYYEEEERQRGNFPDRFSGHQFPNYSSELNVNALLLGDSALYLCASSLRGASGYTFGSGTRLTVV.